One sample yielded the 14 T cell receptor beta chains listed below, sequenced in a study of CD8 T cells in ankylosing spondylitis. General observations from the study: A motif of eight or nine highly homologous TCR beta variants was seen as apparently characteristic of ankylosing spondylitis blood.

TCRdb redid the calling of the 5' RACE reads with MiXCR, one entry per CDR3 protein. Of a few hundred thousand distinct CDR3 sequences listed, roughly 15% are singletons. Their antigen targets remain unknown. The sequenced material came from blood, either unsorted or a sorted T cell fraction (not recorded which). The receptors stem from a male donor with ankylosing spondylitis.

The sample holds a few counts of this clonotype. The J gene is TRBJ2-5, the V gene TRBV12-3 or TRBV12-4; D is uncertain. This CDR3 has 11 amino acids. The V and J ends lost 4 bases and 9 bases respectively, with 9 bases between them. CDR3 loop: CASSSLWAQYF. The CDR3 DNA follows: TGTGCCAGCAGTTCCTTATGGGCCCAGTACTTC.

This clonotype appeared a few times. The chain is built from TRBV24-1 and TRBJ2-1; D unresolved. CDR3 size: 11 residues. Looked up from germline, CDR1 is KGHDR and CDR2 is SFDVKD. V was cut by 4 bases and J by 3 bases, with 0 bases left in between. CDR3 loop: CATSDYNEQFF. The CDR3, as DNA: TGTGCCACCAGTGACTACAATGAGCAGTTCTTC.

The CDR3 DNA sequence: TGTGCCAGCAGCTTCGGGACTGGTGCCGGGGAGCTGTTTTTT. Its translation is CASSFGTGAGELFF. The V gene is TRBV11-2, the J gene TRBJ2-2; D might be TRBD2 (6 bases). V was clipped by 3 bases and J by 6 bases, with 11 bases between them. The CDR3 runs 14 residues. CDR1 and CDR2 from the germline V gene are SGHAT and FQNNGV.

This clonotype was observed a handful of times. The V call is TRBV7-2, the J call TRBJ1-3; D perhaps matches TRBD1 (6 bases). Germline values: CDR1 SGHTA, CDR2 FQGNSA. V was clipped by 5 bases and J by 5 bases, with 13 bases between them. This CDR3 is 14 amino acids long. The CDR3 DNA reads as TGTGCCAGCAGCCCGCGGGACATCAGAAACACCATATATTTT. Translating it yields CASSPRDIRNTIYF. The complete variable domain, with remaining parts taken from reference TRBV7-2 and TRBJ1-3, reads GAGVSQSPSNKVTEKGKDVELRCDPISGHTALYWYRQSLGQGLEFLIYFQGNSAPDKSGLPSDRFSAERTGGSVSTLTIQRTQQEDSAVYLCASSPRDIRNTIYFGEGSWLTVV.

This clonotype was observed a single time. The rearrangement uses TRBV28 and TRBJ2-7, with 7 bases aligning to TRBD1. The V segment lost 6 bases and the J segment 4 bases; nucleotides outside the gene matches: 9. Germline V gene data show CDR1 as MDHEN and CDR2 as SYDVKM. This CDR3 is built from 14 residues. CDR3 sequence: CASRAPGTVYEQYF. The CDR3 region has the DNA TGTGCCAGCAGGGCCCCCGGGACAGTTTACGAGCAGTACTTC.

This clonotype occurred a few times. The chain couples TRBV24-1 to TRBJ2-1; D gene uncertain. The V and J ends lost 4 bases and 12 bases respectively, with 12 bases between them. The CDR3 is 12 amino acids. Per germline, CDR1 KGHDR and CDR2 SFDVKD. The CDR3 nucleotides read TGTGCCACCAGTGACTCTTGGGGTGGGCAGTTCTTC. This sequence encodes CATSDSWGGQFF.

The chain is built from TRBV9 and TRBJ2-2; 11 nucleotides match TRBD2. The CDR3 extends over 17 amino acids. Trimming took 0 bases from V and 5 from J; bases not matched to a gene: 6. The germline V gene has CDR1 SGDLS and CDR2 YYNGEE. CDR3 in amino acids: CASSVAPTSGTTGELFF. The CDR3 nucleotides read TGTGCCAGCAGCGTAGCCCCGACTAGCGGGACAACCGGGGAGCTGTTTTTT.

The V gene is TRBV20-1, the J gene TRBJ1-2, with unresolved D. This CDR3 has 12 amino acids. V was cut by 0 bases and J by 2 bases, with 4 bases left in between. Germline CDR1 is DFQATT and CDR2 is SNEGSKA (reference sequence). The DNA for the CDR3 is TGCAGTGCTAGAGAGGGGAACTATGGCTACACCTTC. This translates into CSAREGNYGYTF.

The chain links TRBV2 to TRBJ2-1; TRBD2 matches 8 bases. There are 14 residues in the CDR3. Germline values: CDR1 SNHLY, CDR2 FYNNEI. Trimming cost V 7 bases and J 3 bases; bases outside gene matches: 5. The CDR3 here is CASTTSGVYNEQFF. CDR3 in DNA: TGTGCCAGCACTACTAGCGGAGTCTACAATGAGCAGTTCTTC.

This rearrangement joins TRBV5-1 to TRBJ2-1; 12 nucleotides match TRBD2. The CDR3 is made up of 15 amino acids. Germline V gene sequence: CDR1 SGHRS, CDR2 YFSETQ. V lost 4 bases to trimming and J lost 6 bases; unmatched junction nucleotides: 5. This chain's CDR3 is CASSVRLAGANEQFF. CDR3 sequence (DNA): TGCGCCAGCAGCGTCAGACTAGCGGGGGCCAATGAGCAGTTCTTC.

V and J are TRBV5-1 and TRBJ2-7, with unresolved D. Germline lookup yields CDR1 SGHRS and CDR2 YFSETQ. Trimming took off 0 bases at V and 5 bases at J, with 18 bases between the two ends. The CDR3 sequence is 16 residues long. The CDR3 spells CASSLAPALDIDEQYF. CDR3 DNA: TGCGCCAGCAGCTTGGCCCCGGCGCTAGACATAGACGAGCAGTACTTC.

This clonotype was picked up many times. V gene TRBV3-1 combines with J gene TRBJ1-1; the D is unclear. The CDR3 spans 14 residues. The V gene's germline CDR1 is LGHDT and CDR2 YNNKEL (reference sequence). The V gene lost 1 base and the J gene lost 5 bases, with 11 bases spanning the gap. CDR3 amino acids: CASSQGTGRTEAFF. The CDR3 nucleotides are TGTGCCAGCAGCCAAGGGACCGGTAGGACTGAAGCTTTCTTT.

The rearrangement links TRBV20-1 to TRBJ2-1, with unresolved D. V was clipped by 3 bases and J by 6 bases, with 3 bases between them. This CDR3 is 10 amino acids long. Germline assignment: CDR1 DFQATT and CDR2 SNEGSKA (reference sequence). The CDR3 bases are TGCAGTGCTAGCTCCAATGAGCAGTTCTTC. This gives the protein CSASSNEQFF.

This clonotype appeared a few times. J is TRBJ2-1 and V is TRBV2, with 12 bases identical to TRBD2. CDR3 length: 17 residues. Germline values: CDR1 SNHLY, CDR2 FYNNEI. The junction had 12 bases not matched to a gene; V was cut back by 6 bases and J by 6 bases. The CDR3 DNA reads TGTGCCAGCAGGCTGCTTCTTACTAGCGGGGGGATCAATGAGCAGTTCTTC. It is translated as CASRLLLTSGGINEQFF.